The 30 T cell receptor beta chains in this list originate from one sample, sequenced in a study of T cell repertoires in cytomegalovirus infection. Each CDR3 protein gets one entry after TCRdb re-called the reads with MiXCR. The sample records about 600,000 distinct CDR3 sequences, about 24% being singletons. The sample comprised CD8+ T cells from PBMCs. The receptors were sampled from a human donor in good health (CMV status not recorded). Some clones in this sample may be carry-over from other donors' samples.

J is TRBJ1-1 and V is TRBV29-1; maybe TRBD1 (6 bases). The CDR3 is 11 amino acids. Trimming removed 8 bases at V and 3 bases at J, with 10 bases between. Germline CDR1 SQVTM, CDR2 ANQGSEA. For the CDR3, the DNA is TGCAGCTTCCGACAGGACACTGAAGCTTTCTTT. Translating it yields CSFRQDTEAFF.

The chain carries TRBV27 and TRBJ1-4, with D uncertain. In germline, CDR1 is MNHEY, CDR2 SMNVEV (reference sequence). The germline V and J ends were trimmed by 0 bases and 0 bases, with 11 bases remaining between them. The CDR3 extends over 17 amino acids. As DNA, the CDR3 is TGTGCCAGCAGTTTATCGGCACAGACCACAACTAATGAAAAACTGTTTTTT. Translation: CASSLSAQTTTNEKLFF.

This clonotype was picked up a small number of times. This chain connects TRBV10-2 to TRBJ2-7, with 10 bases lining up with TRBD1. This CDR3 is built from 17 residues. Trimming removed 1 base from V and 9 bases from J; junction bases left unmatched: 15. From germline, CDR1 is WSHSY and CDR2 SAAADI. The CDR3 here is CASSELGETGGAFGQYF. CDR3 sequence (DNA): TGCGCCAGCAGTGAGTTAGGGGAGACAGGGGGCGCTTTTGGGCAGTACTTC.

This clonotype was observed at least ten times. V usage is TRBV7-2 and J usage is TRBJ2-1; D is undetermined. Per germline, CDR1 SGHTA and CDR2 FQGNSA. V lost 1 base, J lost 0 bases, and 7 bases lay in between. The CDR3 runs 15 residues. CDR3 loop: CASSLVGSSYNEQFF. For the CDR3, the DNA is TGTGCCAGCAGCTTAGTGGGGTCCTCCTACAATGAGCAGTTCTTC.

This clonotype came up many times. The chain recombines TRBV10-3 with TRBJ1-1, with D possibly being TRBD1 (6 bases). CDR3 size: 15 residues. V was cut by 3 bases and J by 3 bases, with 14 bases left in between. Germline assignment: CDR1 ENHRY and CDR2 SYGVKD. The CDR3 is CAISDPRGADTEAFF. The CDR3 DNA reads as TGTGCCATCAGTGACCCGCGGGGGGCGGACACTGAAGCTTTCTTT.

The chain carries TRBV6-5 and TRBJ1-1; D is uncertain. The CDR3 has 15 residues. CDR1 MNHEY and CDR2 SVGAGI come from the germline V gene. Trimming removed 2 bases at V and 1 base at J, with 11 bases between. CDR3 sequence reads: CASSYVAGSNTEAFF. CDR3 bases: TGTGCCAGCAGTTACGTGGCGGGGTCGAACACTGAAGCTTTCTTT.

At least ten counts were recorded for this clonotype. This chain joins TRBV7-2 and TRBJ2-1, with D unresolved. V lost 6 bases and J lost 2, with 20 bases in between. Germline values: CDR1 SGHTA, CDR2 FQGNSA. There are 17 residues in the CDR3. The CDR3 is CASSSLEAGPTYNEQFF. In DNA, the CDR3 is TGTGCCAGCAGTTCCCTAGAGGCAGGTCCTACCTACAATGAGCAGTTCTTC.

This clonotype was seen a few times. CDR3 sequence (DNA): TGTGCCACACTAGGGAAGAACACCGGGGAGCTGTTTTTT. Its protein product is CATLGKNTGELFF. V is TRBV15 and J is TRBJ2-2; tentatively, D is TRBD2 (5 bases). CDR1 LNHNV and CDR2 YYDKDF come from the germline V gene (reference sequence). This CDR3 has 13 amino acids. V was cut by 9 bases and J by 1 base, with 9 bases left in between. Based on the CDR3 plus reference TRBV15 and TRBJ2-2, the full variable domain is DAMVIQNPRYQVTQFGKPVTLSCSQTLNHNVMYWYQQKSSQAPKLLFHYYDKDFNNEADTPDNFQSRRPNTSFCFLDIRSPGLGDTAMYLCATLGKNTGELFFGEGSRLTVL.

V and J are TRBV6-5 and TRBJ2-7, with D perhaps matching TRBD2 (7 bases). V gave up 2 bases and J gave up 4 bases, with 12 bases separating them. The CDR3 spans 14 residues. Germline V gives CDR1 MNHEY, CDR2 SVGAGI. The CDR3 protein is CASSYAGDTYEQYF. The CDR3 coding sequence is TGTGCCAGCAGTTACGCGGGGGACACGTACGAGCAGTACTTC.

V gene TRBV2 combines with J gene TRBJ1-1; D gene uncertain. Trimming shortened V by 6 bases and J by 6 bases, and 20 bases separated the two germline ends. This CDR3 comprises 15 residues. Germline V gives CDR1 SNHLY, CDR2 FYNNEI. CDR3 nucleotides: TGTGCCAGCAGCGTCAATCGGCGTGCTGGCGCTGAAGCTTTCTTT. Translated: CASSVNRRAGAEAFF.

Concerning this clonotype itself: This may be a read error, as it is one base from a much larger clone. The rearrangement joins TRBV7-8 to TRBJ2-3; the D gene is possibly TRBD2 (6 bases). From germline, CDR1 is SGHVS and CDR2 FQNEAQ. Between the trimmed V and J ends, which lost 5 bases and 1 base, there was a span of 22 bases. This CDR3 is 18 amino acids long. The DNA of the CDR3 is TGTGCCAGCAGCCAGGATTTCTGGGCTAGCGAGGGCACAGATACGCAGTATTTT. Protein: CASSQDFWASEGTDTQYF.

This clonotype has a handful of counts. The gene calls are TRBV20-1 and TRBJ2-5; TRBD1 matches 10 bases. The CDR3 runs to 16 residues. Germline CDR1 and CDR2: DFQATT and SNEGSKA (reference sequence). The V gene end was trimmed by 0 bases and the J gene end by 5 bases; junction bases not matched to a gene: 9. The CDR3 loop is CSARESGTGEYETQYF. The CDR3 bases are TGCAGTGCTAGAGAGTCCGGGACAGGGGAATACGAGACCCAGTACTTC.

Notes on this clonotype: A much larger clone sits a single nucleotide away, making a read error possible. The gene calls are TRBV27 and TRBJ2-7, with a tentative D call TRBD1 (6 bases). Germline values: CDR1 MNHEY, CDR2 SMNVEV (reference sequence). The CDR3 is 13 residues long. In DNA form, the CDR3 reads TGTGTCAGCAGTTTATCACAGGGCTACGAGCAGTACGTC. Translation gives CVSSLSQGYEQYV.

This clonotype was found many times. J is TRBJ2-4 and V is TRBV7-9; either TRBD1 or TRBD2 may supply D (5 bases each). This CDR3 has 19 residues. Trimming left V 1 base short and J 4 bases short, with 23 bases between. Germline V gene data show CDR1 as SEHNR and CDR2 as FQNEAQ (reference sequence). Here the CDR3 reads CASSLVVPGPNTRKNIQYF. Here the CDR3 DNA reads TGTGCCAGCAGCTTAGTCGTCCCGGGACCGAACACCCGGAAAAACATTCAGTACTTC.

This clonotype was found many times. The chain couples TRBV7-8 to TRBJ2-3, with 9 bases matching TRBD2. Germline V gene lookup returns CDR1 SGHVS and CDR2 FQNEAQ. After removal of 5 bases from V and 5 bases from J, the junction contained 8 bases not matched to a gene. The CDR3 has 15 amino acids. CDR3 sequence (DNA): TGTGCCAGCAGCGGGGGACTAGCCGCTCAAGATACGCAGTATTTT. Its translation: CASSGGLAAQDTQYF.

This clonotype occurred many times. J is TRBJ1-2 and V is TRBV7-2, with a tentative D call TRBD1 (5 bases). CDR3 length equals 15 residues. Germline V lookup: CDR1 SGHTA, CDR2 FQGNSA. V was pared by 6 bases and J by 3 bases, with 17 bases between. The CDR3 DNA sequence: TGTGCCAGCAGTCTTCAGCTGGGGCTCGACTATGGCTACACCTTC. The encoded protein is CASSLQLGLDYGYTF.

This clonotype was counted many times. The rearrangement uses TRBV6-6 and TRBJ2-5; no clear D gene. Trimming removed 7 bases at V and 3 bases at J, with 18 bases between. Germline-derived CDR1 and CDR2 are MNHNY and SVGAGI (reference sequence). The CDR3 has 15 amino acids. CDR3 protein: CASTQTDVGKETQYF. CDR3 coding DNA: TGTGCCAGCACCCAAACCGACGTTGGCAAAGAGACCCAGTACTTC.

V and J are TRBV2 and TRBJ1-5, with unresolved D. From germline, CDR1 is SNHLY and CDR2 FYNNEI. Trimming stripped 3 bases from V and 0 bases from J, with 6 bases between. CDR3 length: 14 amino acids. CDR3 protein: CASSEPDSNQPQHF. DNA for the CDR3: TGTGCCAGCAGTGAGCCAGATAGCAATCAGCCCCAGCATTTT. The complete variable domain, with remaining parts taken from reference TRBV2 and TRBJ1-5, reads EPEVTQTPSHQVTQMGQEVILRCVPISNHLYFYWYRQILGQKVEFLVSFYNNEISEKSEIFDDQFSVERPDGSNFTLKIRSTKLEDSAMYFCASSEPDSNQPQHFGDGTRLSIL.

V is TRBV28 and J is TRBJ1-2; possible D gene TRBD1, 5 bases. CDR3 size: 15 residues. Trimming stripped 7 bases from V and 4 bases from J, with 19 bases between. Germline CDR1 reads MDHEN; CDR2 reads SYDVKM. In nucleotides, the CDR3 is TGTGCCAGCATTGACCAAGGGGCCTCAAGCTATGGCTACACCTTC. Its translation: CASIDQGASSYGYTF.

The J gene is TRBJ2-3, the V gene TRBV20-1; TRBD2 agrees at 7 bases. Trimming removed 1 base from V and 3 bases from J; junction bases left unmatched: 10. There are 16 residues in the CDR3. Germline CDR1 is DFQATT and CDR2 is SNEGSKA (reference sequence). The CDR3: CSARASIREDTDTQYF. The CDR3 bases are TGCAGTGCTAGAGCCTCGATCCGGGAGGATACAGATACGCAGTATTTT.

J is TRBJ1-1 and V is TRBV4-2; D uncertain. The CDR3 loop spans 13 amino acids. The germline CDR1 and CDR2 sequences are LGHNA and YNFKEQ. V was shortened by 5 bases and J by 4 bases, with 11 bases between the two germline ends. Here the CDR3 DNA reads TGTGCCAGCAGCGGGGTAGGCGGCACTGAAGCTTTCTTT. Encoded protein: CASSGVGGTEAFF.

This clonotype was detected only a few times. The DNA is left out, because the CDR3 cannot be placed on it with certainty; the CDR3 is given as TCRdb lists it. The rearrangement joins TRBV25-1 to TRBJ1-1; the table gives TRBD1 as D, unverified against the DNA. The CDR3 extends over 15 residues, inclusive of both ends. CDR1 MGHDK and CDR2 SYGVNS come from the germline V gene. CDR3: CASSGRDRTTLKLSF.

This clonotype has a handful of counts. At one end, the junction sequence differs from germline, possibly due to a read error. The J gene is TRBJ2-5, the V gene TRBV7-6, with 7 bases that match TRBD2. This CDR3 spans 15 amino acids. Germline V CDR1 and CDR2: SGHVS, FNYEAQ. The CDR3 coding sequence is TGTGCCAGCAGCTACCAGCGGGGTCGCCAACAGACCCAGTACTTC. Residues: CASSYQRGRQQTQYF.

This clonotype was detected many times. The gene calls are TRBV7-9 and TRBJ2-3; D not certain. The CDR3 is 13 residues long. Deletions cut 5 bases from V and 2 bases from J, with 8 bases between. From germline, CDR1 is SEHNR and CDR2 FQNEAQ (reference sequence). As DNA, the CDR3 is TGTGCCAGCAGCCCTCGGCCCACAGATACGCAGTATTTT. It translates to CASSPRPTDTQYF.

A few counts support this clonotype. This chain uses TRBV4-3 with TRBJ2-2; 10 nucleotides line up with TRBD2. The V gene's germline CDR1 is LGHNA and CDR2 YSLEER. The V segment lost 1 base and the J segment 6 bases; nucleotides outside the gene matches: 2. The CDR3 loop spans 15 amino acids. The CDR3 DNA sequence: TGCGCCAGCAGCCAAGCAGCGGGGGGGCCCGGGGAGCTGTTTTTT. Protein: CASSQAAGGPGELFF.

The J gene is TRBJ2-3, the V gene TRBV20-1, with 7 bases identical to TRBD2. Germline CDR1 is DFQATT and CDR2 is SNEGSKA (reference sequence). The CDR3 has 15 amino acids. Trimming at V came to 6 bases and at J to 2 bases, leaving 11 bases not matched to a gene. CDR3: CSATGGLDPTDTQYF. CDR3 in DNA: TGCAGTGCAACCGGGGGGTTGGACCCCACAGATACGCAGTATTTT.

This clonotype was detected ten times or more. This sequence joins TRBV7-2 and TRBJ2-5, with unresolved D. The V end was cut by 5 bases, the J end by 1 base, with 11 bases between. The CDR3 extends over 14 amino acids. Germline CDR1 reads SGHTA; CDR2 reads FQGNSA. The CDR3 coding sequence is TGTGCCAGCAGCCCGCCGGGTATCCAAGAGACCCAGTACTTC. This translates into CASSPPGIQETQYF.

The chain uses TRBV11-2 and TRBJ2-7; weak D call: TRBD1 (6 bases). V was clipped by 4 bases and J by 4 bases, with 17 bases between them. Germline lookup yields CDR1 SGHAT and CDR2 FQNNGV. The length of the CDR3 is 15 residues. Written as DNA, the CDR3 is TGTGCCAGCAGCTCCCCCGGGACATGGGGGTACGAGCAGTACTTC. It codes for CASSSPGTWGYEQYF.

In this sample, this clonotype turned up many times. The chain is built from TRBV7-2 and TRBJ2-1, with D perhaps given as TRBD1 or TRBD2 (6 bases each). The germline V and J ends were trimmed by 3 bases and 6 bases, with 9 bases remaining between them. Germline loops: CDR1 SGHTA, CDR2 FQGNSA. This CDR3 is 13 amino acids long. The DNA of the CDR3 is TGTGCCAGCAGCTTGGAGGGGGTCAATGAGCAGTTCTTC. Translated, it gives CASSLEGVNEQFF.

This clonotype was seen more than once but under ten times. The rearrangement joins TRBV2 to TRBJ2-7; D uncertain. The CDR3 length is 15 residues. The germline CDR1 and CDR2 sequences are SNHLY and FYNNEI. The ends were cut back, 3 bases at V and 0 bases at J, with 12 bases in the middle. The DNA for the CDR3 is TGTGCCAGCAGTGAGTATCGAGCCCTCTCCTACGAGCAGTACTTC. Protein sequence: CASSEYRALSYEQYF. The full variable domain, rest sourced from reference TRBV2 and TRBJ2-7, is EPEVTQTPSHQVTQMGQEVILRCVPISNHLYFYWYRQILGQKVEFLVSFYNNEISEKSEIFDDQFSVERPDGSNFTLKIRSTKLEDSAMYFCASSEYRALSYEQYFGPGTRLTVT.